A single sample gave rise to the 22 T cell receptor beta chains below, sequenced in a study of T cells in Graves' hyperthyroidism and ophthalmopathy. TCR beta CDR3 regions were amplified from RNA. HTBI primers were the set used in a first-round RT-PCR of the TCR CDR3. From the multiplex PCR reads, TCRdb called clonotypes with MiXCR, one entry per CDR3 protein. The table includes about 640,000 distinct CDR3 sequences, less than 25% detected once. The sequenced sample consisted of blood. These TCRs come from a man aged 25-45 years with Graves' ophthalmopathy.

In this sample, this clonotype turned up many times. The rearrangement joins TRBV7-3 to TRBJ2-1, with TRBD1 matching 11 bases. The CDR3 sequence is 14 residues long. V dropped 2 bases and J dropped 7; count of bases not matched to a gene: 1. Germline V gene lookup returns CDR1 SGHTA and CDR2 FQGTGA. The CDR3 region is CASSLGTGGNEQFF. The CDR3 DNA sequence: TGTGCCAGCAGCTTAGGGACAGGGGGGAATGAGCAGTTCTTC.

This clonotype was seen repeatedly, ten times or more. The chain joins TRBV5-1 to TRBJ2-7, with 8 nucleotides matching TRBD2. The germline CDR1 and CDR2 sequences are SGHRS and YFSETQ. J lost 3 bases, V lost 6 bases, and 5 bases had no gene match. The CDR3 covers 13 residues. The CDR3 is CASTTSGSYEQYF. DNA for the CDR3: TGCGCCAGCACTACGAGCGGGAGCTACGAGCAGTACTTC.

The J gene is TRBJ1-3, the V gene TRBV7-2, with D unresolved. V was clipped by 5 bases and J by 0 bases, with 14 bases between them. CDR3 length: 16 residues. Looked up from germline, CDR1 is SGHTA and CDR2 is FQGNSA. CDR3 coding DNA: TGTGCCAGCAGCCCCGTCGGTCTGATCTCTGGAAACACCATATATTTT. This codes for CASSPVGLISGNTIYF.

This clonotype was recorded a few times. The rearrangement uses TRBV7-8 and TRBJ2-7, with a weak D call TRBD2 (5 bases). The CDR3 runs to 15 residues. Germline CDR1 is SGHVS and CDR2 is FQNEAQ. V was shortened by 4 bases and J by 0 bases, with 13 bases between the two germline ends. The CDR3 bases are TGTGCCAGCAGCTCGGGGTTATTTAGCTCCTACGAGCAGTACTTC. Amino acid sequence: CASSSGLFSSYEQYF.

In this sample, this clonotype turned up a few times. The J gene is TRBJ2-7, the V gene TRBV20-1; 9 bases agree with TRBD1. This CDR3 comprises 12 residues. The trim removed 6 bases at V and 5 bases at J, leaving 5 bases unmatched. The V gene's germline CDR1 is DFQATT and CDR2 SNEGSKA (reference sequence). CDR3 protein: CSAGTGRDEQYF. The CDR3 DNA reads TGCAGTGCCGGGACAGGGCGCGACGAGCAGTACTTC.

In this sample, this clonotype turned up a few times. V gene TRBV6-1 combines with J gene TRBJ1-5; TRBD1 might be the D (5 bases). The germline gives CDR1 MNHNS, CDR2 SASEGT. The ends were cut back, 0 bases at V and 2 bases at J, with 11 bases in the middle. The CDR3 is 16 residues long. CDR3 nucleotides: TGTGCCAGCAGTGAAGCGCCGGGGGTTGGCAATCAGCCCCAGCATTTT. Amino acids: CASSEAPGVGNQPQHF.

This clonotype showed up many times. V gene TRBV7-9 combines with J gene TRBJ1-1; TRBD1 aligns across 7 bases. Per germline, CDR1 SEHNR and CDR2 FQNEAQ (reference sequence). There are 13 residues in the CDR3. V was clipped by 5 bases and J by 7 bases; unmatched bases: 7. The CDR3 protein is CASSQDRVGEAFF. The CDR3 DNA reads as TGTGCCAGCAGCCAAGACAGGGTGGGTGAAGCTTTCTTT.

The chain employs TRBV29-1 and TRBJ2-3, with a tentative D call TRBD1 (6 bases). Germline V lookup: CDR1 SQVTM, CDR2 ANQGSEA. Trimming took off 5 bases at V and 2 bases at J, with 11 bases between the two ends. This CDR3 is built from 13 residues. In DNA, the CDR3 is TGCAGCGTTCAGGGGCTCGTCACAGATACGCAGTATTTT. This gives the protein CSVQGLVTDTQYF.

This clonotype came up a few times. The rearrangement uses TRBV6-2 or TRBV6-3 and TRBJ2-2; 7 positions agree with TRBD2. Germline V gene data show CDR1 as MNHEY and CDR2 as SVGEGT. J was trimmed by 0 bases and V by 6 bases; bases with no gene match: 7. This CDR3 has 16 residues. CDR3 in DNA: TGTGCCAGCAGAGCGGGACGATTTCCGAACACCGGGGAGCTGTTTTTT. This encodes CASRAGRFPNTGELFF.

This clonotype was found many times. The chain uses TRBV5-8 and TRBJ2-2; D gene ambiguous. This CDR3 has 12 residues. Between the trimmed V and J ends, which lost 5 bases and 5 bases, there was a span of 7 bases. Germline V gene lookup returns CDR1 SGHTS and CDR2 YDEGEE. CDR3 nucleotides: TGTGCCAGCAGTATTAAGACCGGGGAGCTGTTTTTT. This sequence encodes CASSIKTGELFF.

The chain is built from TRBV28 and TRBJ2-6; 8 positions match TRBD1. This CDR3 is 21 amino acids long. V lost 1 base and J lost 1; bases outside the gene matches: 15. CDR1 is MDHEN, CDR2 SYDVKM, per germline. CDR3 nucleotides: TGTGCCAGCAGTTTATATTGCTGGCAAGACAGGGGAATTTCTGGGGCCAACGTCCTGACTTTC. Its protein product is CASSLYCWQDRGISGANVLTF.

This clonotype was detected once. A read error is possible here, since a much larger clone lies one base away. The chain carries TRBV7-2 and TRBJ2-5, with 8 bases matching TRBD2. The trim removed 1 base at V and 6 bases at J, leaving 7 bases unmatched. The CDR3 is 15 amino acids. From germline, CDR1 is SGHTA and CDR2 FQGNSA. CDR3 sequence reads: CASSLGLARGKTQYF. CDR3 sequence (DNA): TGTGCCAGCAGCTTAGGACTAGCGAGAGGGAAGACCCAGTACTTC.

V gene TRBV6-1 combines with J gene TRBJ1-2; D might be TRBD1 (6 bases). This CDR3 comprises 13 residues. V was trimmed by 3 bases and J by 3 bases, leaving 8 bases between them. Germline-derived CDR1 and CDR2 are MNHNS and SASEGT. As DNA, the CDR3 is TGTGCCAGCAGTGACAGGGGTGACTATGGCTACACCTTC. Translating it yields CASSDRGDYGYTF.

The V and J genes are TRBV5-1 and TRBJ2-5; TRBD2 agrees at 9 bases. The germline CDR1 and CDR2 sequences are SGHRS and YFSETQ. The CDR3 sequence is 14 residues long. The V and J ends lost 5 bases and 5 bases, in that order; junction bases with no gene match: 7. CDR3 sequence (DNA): TGCGCCAGCAGATCCGCGGGAGGGCAGGAGACCCAGTACTTC. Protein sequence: CASRSAGGQETQYF.

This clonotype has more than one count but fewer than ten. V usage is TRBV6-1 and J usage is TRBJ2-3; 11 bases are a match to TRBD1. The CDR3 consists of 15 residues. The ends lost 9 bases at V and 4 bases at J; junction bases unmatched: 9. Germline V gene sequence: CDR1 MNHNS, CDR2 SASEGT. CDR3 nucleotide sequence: TGTGCCAGTAATGAAGGACAGGGGGCATCAGATACGCAGTATTTT. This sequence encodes CASNEGQGASDTQYF.

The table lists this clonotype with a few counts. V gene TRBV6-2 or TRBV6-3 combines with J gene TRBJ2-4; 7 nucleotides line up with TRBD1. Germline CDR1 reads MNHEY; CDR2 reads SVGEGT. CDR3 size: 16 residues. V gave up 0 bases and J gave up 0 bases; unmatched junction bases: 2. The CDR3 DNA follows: TGTGCCAGCAGTTACTCTCAGGGGGTAGCCAAAAACATTCAGTACTTC. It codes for CASSYSQGVAKNIQYF.

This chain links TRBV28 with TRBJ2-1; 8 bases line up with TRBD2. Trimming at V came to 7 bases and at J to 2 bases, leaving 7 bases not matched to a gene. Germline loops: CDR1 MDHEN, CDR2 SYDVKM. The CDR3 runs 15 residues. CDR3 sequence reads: CASTLLAGPYNEQFF. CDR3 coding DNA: TGTGCCAGCACTTTGTTAGCGGGGCCCTACAATGAGCAGTTCTTC.

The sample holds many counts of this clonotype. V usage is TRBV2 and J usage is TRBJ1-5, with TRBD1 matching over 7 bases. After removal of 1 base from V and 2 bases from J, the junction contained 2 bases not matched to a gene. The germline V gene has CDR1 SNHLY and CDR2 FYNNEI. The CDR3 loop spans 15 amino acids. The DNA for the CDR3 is TGTGCCAGCAGTGAAGAGGGGACAGGCAATCAGCCCCAGCATTTT. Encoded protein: CASSEEGTGNQPQHF.

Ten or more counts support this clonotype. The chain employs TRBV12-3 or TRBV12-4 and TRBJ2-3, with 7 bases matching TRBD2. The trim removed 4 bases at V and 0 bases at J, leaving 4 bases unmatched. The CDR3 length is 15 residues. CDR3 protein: CASSSDGRSTDTQYF. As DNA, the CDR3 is TGTGCCAGCAGTTCTGACGGGAGGAGCACAGATACGCAGTATTTT.

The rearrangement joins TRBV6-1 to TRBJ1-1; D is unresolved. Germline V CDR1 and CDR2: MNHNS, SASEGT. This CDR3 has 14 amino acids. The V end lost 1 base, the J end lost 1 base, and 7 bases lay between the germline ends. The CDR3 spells CASSEDTANTEAFF. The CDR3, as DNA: TGTGCCAGCAGTGAAGACACAGCGAACACTGAAGCTTTCTTT.

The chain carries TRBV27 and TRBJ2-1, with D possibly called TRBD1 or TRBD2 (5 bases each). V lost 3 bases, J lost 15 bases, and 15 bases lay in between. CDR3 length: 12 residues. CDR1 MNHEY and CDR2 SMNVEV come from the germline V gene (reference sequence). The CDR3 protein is CASSFLGERWFF. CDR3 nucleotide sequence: TGTGCCAGCAGTTTTCTGGGGGAAAGGTGGTTCTTC.

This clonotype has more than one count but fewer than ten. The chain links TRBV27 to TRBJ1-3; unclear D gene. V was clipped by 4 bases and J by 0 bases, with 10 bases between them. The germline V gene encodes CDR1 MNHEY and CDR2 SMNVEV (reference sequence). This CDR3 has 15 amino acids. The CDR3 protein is CASSSGSRSGNTIYF. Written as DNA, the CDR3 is TGTGCCAGCAGTTCCGGATCCCGCTCTGGAAACACCATATATTTT.